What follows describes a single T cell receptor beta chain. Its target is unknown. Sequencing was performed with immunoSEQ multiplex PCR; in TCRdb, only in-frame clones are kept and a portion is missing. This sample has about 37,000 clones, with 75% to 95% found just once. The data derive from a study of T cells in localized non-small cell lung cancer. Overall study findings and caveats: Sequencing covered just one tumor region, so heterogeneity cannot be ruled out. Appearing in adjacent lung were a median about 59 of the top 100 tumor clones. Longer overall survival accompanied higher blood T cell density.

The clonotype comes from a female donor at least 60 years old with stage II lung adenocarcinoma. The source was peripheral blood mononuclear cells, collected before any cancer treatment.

The CDR3 region is CASSLDRVRSPLHF. CDR3 bases: TGTGCCAGCAGTCTCGACAGGGTCAGGTCACCCCTCCACTTT. The V and J genes are TRBV6-5 and TRBJ1-6, with 7 positions matching TRBD1. V shed 5 bases, J shed 10 bases, and the junction held 8 bases outside the gene matches. CDR3 length equals 14 residues. CDR1 is MNHEY and CDR2 is SVGAGI in the germline V gene.